This TCR beta chain was captured by sequencing in a study of T cell clones after liver transplantation. A few counts support this clone. The germline V gene has CDR1 LNHNV and CDR2 YYDKDF (reference sequence). The V segment lost 3 bases and the J segment 1 base; nucleotides outside the gene matches: 6. The CDR3 consists of 16 residues. Unstimulated PBMCs were sorted into CD3+CD4+ and CD3+CD8+ populations. Produced via immunoSEQ multiplex PCR; TCRdb's table is partial and in-frame only. The profile shows tens of thousands of clones, about four fifths of them singletons. The chain recombines TRBV15 with TRBJ2-7; 10 positions match TRBD1. The sequenced sample was CD4+ T cells from blood, obtained 12 months after liver transplant. The receptor was derived from a human patient who received a liver transplant. Some T cells may trace back to the graft donor. CDR3: CATSSFRDRGSYEQYF. The CDR3 DNA reads as TGTGCCACCAGCAGTTTCCGGGACAGGGGTTCCTACGAGCAGTACTTC.